The T cell receptor beta chain under discussion was sequenced for a study of T cell responses to AZD1222 COVID-19 vaccine listed by TCRdb under 2021. With regard to the full study: Because spike-specific TCR depth and breadth did not differ between the two schedules, AZD1222 recipients who got a second dose at roughly 4 weeks were pooled with those who got a second dose at roughly 12 weeks. TCR sequencing was performed for approximately 240 trial participants, of whom 200 to 220 were given two doses of AZD1222 and approximately 26 were given two doses of MenACWY control vaccine. Trial participants were enrolled by age into subgroups of 18-55, 56-69 and 70-plus years, and roughly 160, 29 and 62 TCR-sequenced participants, respectively, were included in these subgroups.

Study-wide findings and limitations: Reportedly, close to half of the unique spike-specific TCRs recognized epitopes lying outside the regions that are mutated in the B.1.351 and B.1.1.7 variants. Participants were mostly white British, with more females than males. The authors suggested clonal diversity may have been underestimated. Conclusions about previously exposed vaccinees are limited, since just 6 or 7 AZD1222 recipients were seropositive for SARS-CoV-2 at baseline. The 56-69-year group was small, and its depth increase did not reach significance, likely because of low power. A significant rise in spike-specific TCR breadth and depth was observed after two AZD1222 doses relative to day 0 and relative to MenACWY recipients. Because no day 14 peak-response samples were available, repertoires were characterized only after the peak T cell response. The vaccine-associated CD4 TCRs covered the entire spike protein, and the dominant responses fell in regions 160-218 and 743-854.

Notes on this clone: What antigen it recognizes has not been identified. The sample holds no much larger clone one base away, and base qualities are not on file.

The CDR3 regions of human TCRbeta chains were subjected to immunosequencing. As for how the authors treated the data: TCRs in the repertoires were compared against a reference library of SARS-CoV-2-specific TCRs that had been generated with the MIRA antigen-specificity platform. Breadth meant the fraction of unique TCRs that were SARS-CoV-2-associated, whereas depth meant the fraction of total T cells that were SARS-CoV-2-associated. Each spike-specific TCR was assigned to its reactive spike region and to a CD4 or CD8 class using the MIRA data. Log10-transformed breadth and depth values were compared by one-way ANOVA with Sidak's multiple comparisons tests. TCRdb mirrors the immuneACCESS table, restricted to in-frame sequences. Some clones are absent from its copies; in checked studies, under half trace to an unresolved V gene, and the reason for the others is unknown. V, J and clone size are those of that table, while D and trimming were read from the DNA. This sample has about 130,000 clones in its table, and more than 80% of those were observed once. Of the sample, more than 4% falls within the top ten clones.

Sample time point, as interpreted from the label and publication: baseline before first vaccination. Vaccinee samples were obtained from the UK trials COV001 and COV002, which included a single-blind randomized controlled phase 2/3 trial of AZD1222 (ChAdOx1 nCoV-19) in healthy adults. For TCRbeta chain sequencing, PBMC samples from trial participants were taken at day 0 and at day 28 after the second dose. V drops 4 bases and J drops 5 bases, leaving 7 bases in between. The germline V gene provides CDR1 SGHNT and CDR2 YENEEA. Taken from cysteine to phenylalanine, the CDR3 has 12 residues. Of all the DNA, just the CDR3 is kept, 36 bases in frame from base 1.

This clonotype was obtained from an adult in good health. The sequencing here drew on peripheral blood, taken on day 0 of AZD1222 vaccination. The chain is encoded by TRBV11-3 joined to TRBJ2-3; a confident D gene designation cannot be given. CDR3 sequence: CASSYWGDTQYF. The DNA reads TGTGCCAGCAGCTACTGGGGAGATACGCAGTATTTT.